This T cell receptor (beta chain) was captured in a study of blood T cell repertoires in COVID-19. Study context: PBMCs, B-cell-depleted T cells, or T cells provided the cDNA or gDNA that made up the material.

Method: immunoSEQ multiplex PCR; TCRdb's copy keeps in-frame clones and lacks some. In the table there are about 200,000 clones, around three quarters of which are singletons. Sequences were obtained from PBMCs or T cells enriched from blood (not recorded which). The TCR was taken from a woman aged 45-60 years with acute COVID-19.

CDR3 bases: TGCGCCAGCAGCCCTGGCCGAGGTTCCAGGGAAACCCAGTACTTC. Amino acids: CASSPGRGSRETQYF. The chain is built from TRBV4-1 and TRBJ2-5, with D possibly matching TRBD1 (5 bases). Trimming removed 4 bases from V and 8 bases from J, with 20 bases in between. This CDR3 is built from 15 residues. The germline gives CDR1 MGHRA, CDR2 YSYEKL.